This T cell receptor beta chain comes out of a study of T cell repertoires in cytomegalovirus infection. Study at large: Well-studied HLA-B-restricted CMV epitopes were used in the study alongside recently identified HLA-C-restricted ones. From public TCR beta signatures came an indication of both CMV infection and matching HLA type.

Remarks on this clonotype: The antigen remains undetermined.

Using its own MiXCR run on the reads, TCRdb lists one record per CDR3 protein. Of a few hundred thousand distinct CDR3 sequences listed, about 42% are singletons. Material: cultured PBMCs, obtained from culture after CMV antigen stimulation. The clonotype comes from a human donor in good health (CMV status not recorded). Some clones in this sample may be carry-over from other donors' samples.

CDR3 DNA sequence: TGCAGTGCTAGAGAGTACCCGGGCAATCAGCCCCAGCATTTT. Its protein product is CSAREYPGNQPQHF. The J gene is TRBJ1-5, the V gene TRBV20-1, with no clear D. The ends were cut back, 0 bases at V and 2 bases at J, with 8 bases in the middle. This CDR3 spans 14 amino acids. Germline V gene data show CDR1 as DFQATT and CDR2 as SNEGSKA (reference sequence).